One and the same sample provided the 4 T cell receptor beta chains below, sequenced in a study of spatial heterogeneity in lung cancer. TCRdb re-called the 5' RACE reads through MiXCR, storing one row per CDR3 protein. This table has about 1,500 distinct CDR3 sequences, around 13% appearing once. The time point was: sample taken at primary tumor resection. The specimen was normal lung tissue next to the tumor, collected at surgery. The receptors shown here come from a male donor with early-stage non-small cell lung cancer.

This clonotype is labeled medium-sized. This chain links TRBV10-1 with TRBJ2-2; D is possibly TRBD1 (5 bases). V dropped 7 bases and J dropped 3 bases, with 12 bases sitting between them. Germline lookup yields CDR1 WNHNN and CDR2 SYGVQD (reference sequence). The CDR3 consists of 14 residues. CDR3 DNA: TGCGCCAGCACCCCATCGACAGACACCGGGGAGCTGTTTTTT. It specifies CASTPSTDTGELFF.

This clonotype is labeled large. The chain uses TRBV30 and TRBJ2-1; TRBD1 matches 8 bases. Germline CDR1 GTSNPN, CDR2 SVGIG (reference sequence). With 1 base clipped from V and 9 bases from J, the junction kept 5 bases outside the gene matches. The CDR3 has 13 amino acids. The chain's CDR3 is CAWSASGGSEQFF. DNA for the CDR3: TGTGCCTGGAGTGCCTCAGGGGGCAGTGAGCAGTTCTTC.

By share, this clonotype counts as large. The chain carries TRBV7-9 and TRBJ1-2; tentative D call: TRBD1 (6 bases). Germline CDR1 and CDR2: SEHNR and FQNEAQ (reference sequence). V lost 5 bases and J 6 bases, leaving 22 bases between the germline ends. This CDR3 comprises 16 residues. In DNA form, the CDR3 reads TGTGCCAGCAGCCCCCTCCTCCAGGGGATGTCGGATGGCTACACCTTC. Translation: CASSPLLQGMSDGYTF.

The chain is built from TRBV24-1 and TRBJ1-5; D ambiguous. The V and J ends lost 3 bases and 3 bases respectively, with 2 bases between them. The CDR3 consists of 12 residues. Germline CDR1 KGHDR, CDR2 SFDVKD. The CDR3 sequence: CATSDTNQPQHF. CDR3 sequence (DNA): TGTGCCACCAGTGATACCAATCAGCCCCAGCATTTT.